This entry lists 23 T cell receptor beta chains sequenced from one sample in a study of blood T cell repertoires in COVID-19. Here immunoSEQ multiplex PCR was the method, and the copy in TCRdb shows in-frame clones only, minus some. The table has under 200,000 clones, 75% to 85% seen once; the top ten hold approximately 1.4%. The sample was peripheral blood. These receptors were taken from a human donor in a cohort sampled during active COVID-19.

A single count supports this clone. This sequence joins TRBV12-5 and TRBJ2-7; the match to TRBD1 covers 10 bases. After removal of 1 base from V and 6 bases from J, the junction contained 3 bases not matched to a gene. Germline V gene sequence: CDR1 LGHNT, CDR2 FRNRAP. The CDR3 consists of 14 residues. The CDR3 is CASGLGQGAAEQYF. Written as DNA, the CDR3 is TGTGCTAGTGGTTTGGGACAGGGGGCGGCCGAGCAGTACTTC.

The gene calls are TRBV27 and TRBJ2-7, with D tentatively TRBD2 (6 bases). This CDR3 is 13 amino acids long. Germline CDR1 is MNHEY and CDR2 is SMNVEV (reference sequence). With 2 bases removed from V and 7 bases from J, the gap between germline ends came to 12 bases. The CDR3 DNA follows: TGTGCCAGCAGTTTAATCCCGGCGGGAGAGCAGTACTTC. It codes for CASSLIPAGEQYF.

This clone was observed once. The genes are TRBV5-8 and TRBJ2-1; 7 nucleotides match TRBD1. Germline CDR1 and CDR2: SGHTS and YDEGEE. The CDR3 contains 15 residues. V shed 3 bases and J 6 bases; nucleotides not matched to a gene: 9. The CDR3 DNA reads as TGTGCCAGCAGCTACCGACAGGGCACCAGCAATGAGCAGTTCTTC. Encoded protein: CASSYRQGTSNEQFF.

In its sample, this clone was seen a few times. V gene TRBV5-1 combines with J gene TRBJ2-1, with TRBD2 matching 8 bases. Trimming at V came to 2 bases and at J to 4 bases, leaving 5 bases not matched to a gene. Looked up from germline, CDR1 is SGHRS and CDR2 is YFSETQ. This CDR3 has 15 residues. This CDR3 reads CASSFEAGGYNEQFF. The CDR3 DNA sequence: TGCGCCAGCAGCTTCGAGGCGGGAGGTTACAATGAGCAGTTCTTC. The full variable domain, in which reference TRBV5-1 and TRBJ2-1 provide the parts outside the CDR3, is KAGVTQTPRYLIKTRGQQVTLSCSPISGHRSVSWYQQTPGQGLQFLFEYFSETQRNKGNFPGRFSGRQFSNSRSEMNVSTLELGDSALYLCASSFEAGGYNEQFFGPGTRLTVL.

The chain has TRBV9 and TRBJ1-1, with unresolved D. Germline V gene lookup returns CDR1 SGDLS and CDR2 YYNGEE. Trimming stripped 0 bases from V and 5 bases from J, with 11 bases between. The CDR3 loop spans 14 amino acids. The CDR3 region is CASSVDVSPTEAFF. CDR3 nucleotide sequence: TGTGCCAGCAGCGTAGATGTCAGTCCGACTGAAGCTTTCTTT.

The gene calls are TRBV6-5 and TRBJ2-3; tentative D call: TRBD1 (6 bases). There are 14 residues in the CDR3. The V gene lost 5 bases and the J gene lost 2 bases, with 11 bases spanning the gap. The germline CDR1 and CDR2 sequences are MNHEY and SVGAGI. DNA of the CDR3: TGTGCCAGCAGTCTGAACAGGGACACAGATACGCAGTATTTT. Protein: CASSLNRDTDTQYF.

The rearrangement uses TRBV6-5 and TRBJ2-1; 10 bases align to TRBD2. The CDR3 runs to 15 residues. Trimming removed 6 bases from V and 4 bases from J; junction bases left unmatched: 6. Germline V gene sequence: CDR1 MNHEY, CDR2 SVGAGI. The CDR3 nucleotides are TGTGCCAGCAGCGTAGCGGGGGGCCATTACAATGAGCAGTTCTTC. Translated, it gives CASSVAGGHYNEQFF.

The J gene is TRBJ2-7, the V gene TRBV21-1; the tabulated D call, TRBD1, remains unverified against the DNA. TRBV21-1 is an annotated pseudogene. This CDR3 spans 17 amino acids. The DNA of the CDR3 is TGTGCCAGCAGCAAACGGGCCCCGGGACAGAAAAGCTACGAGCAGTACTTC. It specifies CASSKRAPGQKSYEQYF.

The J gene is TRBJ1-5, the V gene TRBV19, with D maybe TRBD1 (5 bases). Germline CDR1 reads LNHDA; CDR2 reads SQIVND (reference sequence). The germline V and J ends were trimmed by 1 base and 6 bases, with 13 bases remaining between them. This CDR3 has 15 residues. The CDR3 sequence: CASSIVGGDTQPQHF. DNA of the CDR3: TGTGCCAGTAGTATAGTTGGGGGGGATACTCAGCCCCAGCATTTT.

This rearrangement joins TRBV27 to TRBJ1-4, with 7 bases that match TRBD1. The junction had 20 bases not matched to a gene; V was cut back by 5 bases and J by 8 bases. The CDR3 loop spans 18 amino acids. Looked up from germline, CDR1 is MNHEY and CDR2 is SMNVEV (reference sequence). CDR3 coding DNA: TGTGCCAGCAGTCCTCTTAGCCAGATTACAGGGGCAGGCGAAAAACTGTTTTTT. It translates to CASSPLSQITGAGEKLFF.

This clone turned up a few times. Other nucleotide sequences in the sample specify the same CDR3. The genes are TRBV11-2 and TRBJ2-1, with D hard to call. Deletions cut 1 base from V and 10 bases from J, with 5 bases between. Germline V gives CDR1 SGHAT, CDR2 FQNNGV. This CDR3 has 11 amino acids. DNA of the CDR3: TGTGCCAGCAGCTTAGGACTGGAGCAGTTCTTC. This translates into CASSLGLEQFF.

The chain combines TRBV6-5 with TRBJ2-3, with TRBD2 matching over 9 bases. J was trimmed by 5 bases and V by 6 bases; bases with no gene match: 9. The CDR3 sequence is 15 residues long. Germline V gene lookup returns CDR1 MNHEY and CDR2 SVGAGI. The CDR3 sequence is CASSRSGGQRDTQYF. CDR3 nucleotides: TGTGCCAGCAGCCGTAGCGGGGGACAACGAGATACGCAGTATTTT.

The gene calls are TRBV18 and TRBJ1-1, with D possibly matching TRBD1 (5 bases). Trimming took 5 bases from V and 0 from J, leaving 13 bases between them. The CDR3 is 15 amino acids. Germline V gene data show CDR1 as KGHSH and CDR2 as LQKENI. The CDR3 sequence: CASSFTGVLNTEAFF. CDR3 DNA sequence: TGTGCCAGCTCATTTACAGGAGTATTGAACACTGAAGCTTTCTTT.

Remarks on this clone: Different DNA sequences within this sample yield the same CDR3. The chain carries TRBV3-1 (or the pseudogene TRBV3-2) and TRBJ1-1, with D unresolved. This CDR3 has 13 amino acids. The V and J ends lost 1 base and 1 base respectively, with 4 bases between them. Germline-derived CDR1 and CDR2 are LGHDT and YNNKEL (reference sequence). The CDR3 loop reads CASSQGGNTEAFF. CDR3 in DNA: TGTGCCAGCAGCCAAGGAGGGAACACTGAAGCTTTCTTT.

V gene TRBV28 combines with J gene TRBJ2-3, with 8 bases matching TRBD2. The length of the CDR3 is 15 residues. V dropped 8 bases and J dropped 9; count of bases not matched to a gene: 16. The germline V gene encodes CDR1 MDHEN and CDR2 SYDVKM. The CDR3, as DNA: TGTGCCAGCTTTTCGACGGGAGGGCCGAGGTACACGCAGTATTTT. As protein: CASFSTGGPRYTQYF.

The chain carries TRBV27 and TRBJ1-1; D remains unclear. CDR1 and CDR2 from the germline V gene are MNHEY and SMNVEV (reference sequence). The CDR3 spans 12 residues. The germline V and J ends were trimmed by 6 bases and 8 bases, with 13 bases remaining between them. CDR3 sequence reads: CASRAVTEEAFF. The CDR3 region has the DNA TGTGCCAGCAGGGCGGTGACGGAAGAAGCTTTCTTT.

In nucleotides, the CDR3 is TGTGCCAGCAGCCAGGCGAGAGACACAGGGGCTACCGGCACCGGGGCTGGAAACACCATATATTTT. This gives the protein CASSQARDTGATGTGAGNTIYF. This chain connects TRBV3-1 (or the pseudogene TRBV3-2) to TRBJ1-3; TRBD1 matches 7 bases. The V gene's germline CDR1 is LGHDT and CDR2 YNNKEL (reference sequence). V shed 3 bases, J shed 2 bases, and the junction held 25 bases outside the gene matches. The CDR3 extends over 22 amino acids.

The chain has TRBV30 and TRBJ2-7; 13 nucleotides match TRBD2. The CDR3 spans 20 residues. Germline CDR1 reads GTSNPN; CDR2 reads SVGIG (reference sequence). The ends lost 1 base at V and 3 bases at J; junction bases unmatched: 18. The DNA of the CDR3 is TGTGCCTGGAGTGGAGAGAAGGGACTAGCGGGAAACGGTTGTCGCTACGAGCAGTACTTC. Its translation: CAWSGEKGLAGNGCRYEQYF.

This CDR3 is CASSVGVEALSFSGNTIYF. CDR3 bases: TGTGCCAGCAGCGTAGGGGTTGAGGCATTAAGCTTCTCTGGAAACACCATATATTTT. V gene TRBV9 combines with J gene TRBJ1-3, with D unresolved. CDR3 length equals 19 residues. From germline, CDR1 is SGDLS and CDR2 YYNGEE. Trimming shortened V by 0 bases and J by 0 bases, and 19 bases separated the two germline ends.

This clone appeared a single time. This chain uses TRBV9 with TRBJ1-4; no reliable D call. V was clipped by 1 base and J by 12 bases, with 22 bases between them. The CDR3 has 16 residues. The germline V gene has CDR1 SGDLS and CDR2 YYNGEE. CDR3 region: CASSVSGGLMNVELFF. In nucleotides, the CDR3 is TGTGCCAGCAGCGTATCCGGCGGACTAATGAATGTTGAACTGTTTTTT.

V usage is TRBV7-9 and J usage is TRBJ2-7; 8 bases are a match to TRBD2. Germline V lookup: CDR1 SEHNR, CDR2 FQNEAQ (reference sequence). There are 13 residues in the CDR3. After removal of 7 bases from V and 6 bases from J, the junction contained 8 bases not matched to a gene. CDR3 in amino acids: CASTRGGKSEQYF. CDR3 in DNA: TGTGCCAGCACCCGGGGGGGAAAATCCGAGCAGTACTTC.

The rearrangement links TRBV3-1 (or the pseudogene TRBV3-2) to TRBJ2-7, with TRBD2 identical over 7 bases. The junction had 11 bases not matched to a gene; V was cut back by 1 base and J by 2 bases. CDR1 and CDR2 (germline): LGHDT, YNNKEL (reference sequence). The CDR3 is 17 residues long. DNA for the CDR3: TGTGCCAGCAGCCAAGTTTTCCAGGTGGGGGGGGCCTACGAGCAGTACTTC. Translated, it gives CASSQVFQVGGAYEQYF.

The V call is TRBV29-1, the J call TRBJ1-2; a possible D gene is TRBD1 (6 bases). V gave up 0 bases and J gave up 8 bases, with 13 bases separating them. CDR3 length: 13 amino acids. The V gene's germline CDR1 is SQVTM and CDR2 ANQGSEA. CDR3 loop: CSVEELRGQGYTF. The CDR3 DNA follows: TGCAGCGTTGAAGAATTGCGGGGGCAGGGCTACACCTTC.